This T cell receptor (beta chain) was sequenced for a study of blood T cell repertoires in COVID-19. Whole-study context: Some COVID-19 samples were acute and others convalescent; all came from the United States, Italy and Spain. Nucleic acid was either cDNA or gDNA, and it came from T cells, B-cell-depleted T cells, or PBMCs.

This clone was observed once. In the authors' methods: From reference gene primer amplification, estimates of nucleated cell counts were derived. Produced via immunoSEQ multiplex PCR; TCRdb's table is partial and in-frame only. V and J calls and clone size are those listed in that table; D and trimming were worked out from the DNA. Here the sample spans approximately 240,000 clones, roughly 82% being singletons. Germline V lookup: CDR1 MDHEN, CDR2 SYDVKM. The CDR3 contains 18 residues. Trimming pared 6 bases from V and 4 bases from J, leaving 25 bases between. The sequence derives from a woman aged 80 or over with active or convalescent COVID-19. The chain has TRBV28 and TRBJ1-5, with D hard to call. Sequenced sample: peripheral blood. The CDR3: CASRLRSIRDRGNQPQHF. The CDR3 DNA sequence: TGTGCCAGCAGACTTAGATCGATCCGAGATCGGGGAAATCAGCCCCAGCATTTT.